Listed below are T cell receptor beta chains from one sample, sequenced in a study of blood T cell repertoires in COVID-19. Here immunoSEQ multiplex PCR was the method, and the copy in TCRdb shows in-frame clones only, minus some. The sample records fewer than 150,000 clones, 88% being singletons. Sequences were obtained from peripheral blood. The receptors originated from a woman aged 45-60 years with active or convalescent COVID-19. The CDR3 runs from the conserved cysteine through the conserved F or W. Each record gives: V gene, J gene, CDR3 protein.

V gene: TRBV18
J gene: TRBJ1-5
CDR3 protein: CASSPFGGQGLGQPQHF

V gene: TRBV11-2
J gene: TRBJ1-4
CDR3 protein: CASSPTGSLGKLFF

V gene: TRBV7-6
J gene: TRBJ1-1
CDR3 protein: CASSLGTGPFTEAFF

V gene: TRBV5-1
J gene: TRBJ2-5
CDR3 protein: CASSWFLSTQETQYF

V gene: TRBV18
J gene: TRBJ2-1
CDR3 protein: CASSPSGGANSYNEQFF

V gene: TRBV30
J gene: TRBJ1-2
CDR3 protein: CAWSVTGGWGYTF

V gene: TRBV23-1
J gene: TRBJ2-1
CDR3 protein: CASSQFGASGRMNEQFF

V gene: TRBV6-5
J gene: TRBJ2-1
CDR3 protein: CASSSPTQGDEQFF

V gene: TRBV5-1
J gene: TRBJ2-1
CDR3 protein: CASSSPGNYNEQFF

V gene: TRBV21-1
J gene: TRBJ1-4
CDR3 protein: CASSKSGYCGKGEKLFF

V gene: TRBV7-2
J gene: TRBJ1-4
CDR3 protein: CASSSTGILSRLFF

V gene: TRBV11-3
J gene: TRBJ1-2
CDR3 protein: CASSAGYYGYTF

V gene: TRBV29-1
J gene: TRBJ1-1
CDR3 protein: CSVEYRAQAFF

V gene: TRBV3-1/TRBV3-2
J gene: TRBJ2-3
CDR3 protein: CASSRDLTVTDTQYF

V gene: TRBV28
J gene: TRBJ1-5
CDR3 protein: CASSSRGRAQHF

V gene: TRBV7-2
J gene: TRBJ2-7
CDR3 protein: CASSLSLAGGSSYEQYF